This T cell receptor beta chain was documented in a study of regulatory T cells in long-lasting Graves disease. Assembly of TCR beta libraries relied on iRepertoire HTBI primers together with Arm-PCR of CDR3 regions. TCRdb analysed the multiplex PCR reads with MiXCR anew, one entry per CDR3 protein. The sample has fewer than 550,000 distinct CDR3 sequences; about 16% are singletons. Trimming removed 5 bases from V and 4 bases from J, with 9 bases in between. CDR1 and CDR2 from the germline V gene are MNHEY and SMNVEV (reference sequence). The CDR3 runs to 13 residues. Time point given: newly diagnosed GD, antithyroid drugs for less than 3 months. The TCR library used RNA extracted from PBMCs. This clonotype has at least ten counts. This sample also appeared in a second study, on T cells in Graves' hyperthyroidism and ophthalmopathy. That study adds: A model of 13 V-J features distinguished ophthalmopathy from stable hyperthyroidism.

The TCR was taken from a woman in her forties or fifties with Graves disease. The sample in question was peripheral blood mononuclear cells (PBMCs), obtained at new diagnosis, from a patient treated with antithyroid drugs. The chain links TRBV27 to TRBJ1-3; a weak D match, TRBD1 (5 bases). The CDR3 nucleotides are TGTGCCAGCAGTATGGGACTCGGAAACACCATATATTTT. Translated: CASSMGLGNTIYF.